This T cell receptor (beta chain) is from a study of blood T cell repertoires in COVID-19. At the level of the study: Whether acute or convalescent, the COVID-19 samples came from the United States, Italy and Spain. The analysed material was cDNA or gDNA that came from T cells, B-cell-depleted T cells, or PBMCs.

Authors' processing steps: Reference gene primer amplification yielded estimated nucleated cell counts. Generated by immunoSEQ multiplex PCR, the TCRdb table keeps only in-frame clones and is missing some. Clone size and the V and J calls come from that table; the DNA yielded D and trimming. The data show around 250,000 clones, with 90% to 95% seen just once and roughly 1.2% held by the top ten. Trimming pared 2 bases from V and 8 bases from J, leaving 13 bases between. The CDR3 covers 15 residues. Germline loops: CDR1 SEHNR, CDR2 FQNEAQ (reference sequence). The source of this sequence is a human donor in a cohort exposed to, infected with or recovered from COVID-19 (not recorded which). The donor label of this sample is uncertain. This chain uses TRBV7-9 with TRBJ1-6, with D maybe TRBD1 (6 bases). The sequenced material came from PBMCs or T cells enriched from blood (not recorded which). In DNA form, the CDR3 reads TGTGCCAGCAGCTTAACTACAGGGTTTTATTCACCCCTCCACTTT. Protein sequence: CASSLTTGFYSPLHF.